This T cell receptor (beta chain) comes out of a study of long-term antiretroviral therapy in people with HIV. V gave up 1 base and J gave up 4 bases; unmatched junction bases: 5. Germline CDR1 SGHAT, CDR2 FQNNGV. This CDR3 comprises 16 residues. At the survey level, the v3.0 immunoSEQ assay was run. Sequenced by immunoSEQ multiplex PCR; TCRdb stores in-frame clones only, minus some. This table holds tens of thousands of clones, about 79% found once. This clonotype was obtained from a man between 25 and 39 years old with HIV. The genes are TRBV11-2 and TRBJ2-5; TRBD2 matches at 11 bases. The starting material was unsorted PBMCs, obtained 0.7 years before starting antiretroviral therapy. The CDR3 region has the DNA TGTGCCAGCAGCTTAGGGGTAGCGGGGGGGCCAGAGACCCAGTACTTC. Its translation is CASSLGVAGGPETQYF.